This T cell receptor (beta chain) was captured by sequencing in a study of T cells after yellow fever vaccination. Study in general: The SMART-Seq v4 Ultra Low Input method served to prepare the low-cell-number fractions.

By 5'RACE template switching, TCR cDNA was produced, with a universal primer site and UMIs added in the process. From the 5' RACE reads, TCRdb called clonotypes with MiXCR, one entry per CDR3 protein. The repertoire includes about 300,000 distinct CDR3 sequences, approximately 10% of them detected once, and over 3% sits in the top ten. V shed 3 bases and J shed 4 bases, with 7 bases lying between them. This CDR3 is 13 amino acids long. Overall study results and limits: A weaker secondary response peaked on day 5, the primary on day 15.

Details on this clonotype: No antigen is known for it.

J is TRBJ2-4 and V is TRBV12-3 or TRBV12-4; D is unclear. This clonotype was sampled from a man in his late teens or twenties who received the YFV17D yellow fever vaccine. The sequenced sample was CD4+ T cells sorted from PBMCs, obtained 5 days after the yellow fever booster vaccination. The CDR3 is CASSFGGKNIQYF. Here the CDR3 DNA reads TGTGCCAGCAGTTTCGGTGGGAAAAACATTCAGTACTTC.